This T cell receptor (beta chain) was profiled in a study of blood T cell repertoires in COVID-19. The CDR3 runs 15 residues. Those enrolled, adults aged about 18 to 89 years, came from about two dozen US areas. Individuals in the exposed group had encountered a COVID-19 case within 2 weeks preceding study entry. TCRdb's table, derived via immunoSEQ multiplex PCR, lists solely in-frame clones and lacks some. The data show about 350,000 clones, with about nine tenths seen just once and just over 1% held by the top ten. Sequenced sample: PBMCs or T cells enriched from blood (not recorded which). The sequence derives from a woman aged 30 to 39 who had been exposed to COVID-19. V is TRBV21-1 and J is TRBJ1-1; the table's D call of TRBD1 was not tested on the DNA. TRBV21-1 is a recognized pseudogene. CDR3 residues: CASSNSAVPNTEAFF. CDR3 coding DNA: TGTGCCAGCAGCAATTCCGCAGTCCCGAACACTGAAGCTTTCTTT.